These 29 T cell receptor beta chains share one sample of origin, sequenced in a study of OX40 agonist ivuxolimab in advanced cancers. Some clones are missing from TCRdb's copy, which holds only in-frame ones; the method was immunoSEQ multiplex PCR. Altogether about 62,000 clones are present, 85% being singletons, with the ten largest covering about 4.2%. The sample was CD4+ or CD8+ T cells sorted from blood, taken in a trial of the OX40 agonist ivuxolimab. The receptors were sampled from an adult with an advanced solid tumor such as melanoma, head and neck, liver or kidney cancer.

The V gene is TRBV7-2, the J gene TRBJ1-2; unclear D gene. This CDR3 has 13 residues. Germline values: CDR1 SGHTA, CDR2 FQGNSA. Trimming cost V 2 bases and J 2 bases, with 6 bases left between them. CDR3 sequence: CASSLNVNYGYTF. Written as DNA, the CDR3 is TGTGCCAGCAGCTTAAACGTGAACTATGGCTACACCTTC. Supplemented by reference TRBV7-2 and TRBJ1-2, the full variable domain reads GAGVSQSPSNKVTEKGKDVELRCDPISGHTALYWYRQSLGQGLEFLIYFQGNSAPDKSGLPSDRFSAERTGGSVSTLTIQRTQQEDSAVYLCASSLNVNYGYTFGSGTRLTVV.

The chain links TRBV11-2 to TRBJ2-7, with TRBD1 matching 8 bases. Per the germline V gene, CDR1 is SGHAT and CDR2 is FQNNGV. The length of the CDR3 is 16 residues. The trim removed 5 bases at V and 3 bases at J, leaving 12 bases unmatched. In nucleotides, the CDR3 is TGTGCCAGCAGCATCAACCGGGACAGGAGTCTCTACGAGCAGTACTTC. This encodes CASSINRDRSLYEQYF.

The genes are TRBV29-1 and TRBJ2-3; D is tentatively TRBD1 or TRBD2 (5 bases each). The CDR3 is 15 amino acids. CDR1 is SQVTM and CDR2 is ANQGSEA in the germline V gene. V was pared by 4 bases and J by 0 bases, with 14 bases between. DNA of the CDR3: TGCAGCGTTGTCGGGACCGACGTTAGCACAGATACGCAGTATTTT. As protein: CSVVGTDVSTDTQYF.

The chain combines TRBV10-2 with TRBJ2-1; D call uncertain. From germline, CDR1 is WSHSY and CDR2 SAAADI. Trimming removed 2 bases at V and 8 bases at J, with 16 bases between. CDR3 size: 15 residues. The CDR3: CASSEPQLLWYEQFF. The CDR3 DNA reads TGCGCCAGCAGTGAGCCCCAACTACTGTGGTATGAGCAGTTCTTC.

The genes are TRBV27 and TRBJ2-5; 13 bases are shared with TRBD2. The junction had 11 bases not matched to a gene; V was cut back by 6 bases and J by 4 bases. This CDR3 comprises 17 residues. The germline V gene has CDR1 MNHEY and CDR2 SMNVEV (reference sequence). The DNA of the CDR3 is TGTGCCAGCAGCCTCGGACTAGCGGGAGAAGTCCCAGAGACCCAGTACTTC. It yields the protein CASSLGLAGEVPETQYF.

The rearrangement joins TRBV6-5 to TRBJ2-1; D not certain. Trimming shortened V by 0 bases and J by 11 bases, and 5 bases separated the two germline ends. This CDR3 is built from 11 residues. CDR1 is MNHEY and CDR2 is SVGAGI in the germline V gene. DNA of the CDR3: TGTGCCAGCAGTTACTCAGGGAAGCAGTTCTTC. Protein product: CASSYSGKQFF.

The chain has TRBV2 and TRBJ1-1; 9 positions agree with TRBD1. This CDR3 has 16 amino acids. V dropped 7 bases and J dropped 1; count of bases not matched to a gene: 10. Germline V gene sequence: CDR1 SNHLY, CDR2 FYNNEI. The CDR3 here is CASTRLTGGPNTEAFF. The CDR3 nucleotides read TGTGCCAGCACAAGATTGACAGGGGGTCCGAACACTGAAGCTTTCTTT.

The chain links TRBV28 to TRBJ2-5; 7 bases match TRBD1. This CDR3 spans 12 amino acids. Germline CDR1 and CDR2: MDHEN and SYDVKM. V dropped 6 bases and J dropped 6; count of bases not matched to a gene: 4. CDR3 sequence reads: CASRSTGKTQYF. The CDR3 DNA is TGTGCCAGCAGGTCGACAGGGAAGACCCAGTACTTC.

The chain combines TRBV5-1 with TRBJ2-3; D is perhaps TRBD2 (5 bases). Germline V lookup: CDR1 SGHRS, CDR2 YFSETQ. This CDR3 comprises 13 residues. The ends were cut back, 3 bases at V and 6 bases at J, with 11 bases in the middle. The CDR3 here is CASSSGLSDTQYF. The CDR3 nucleotides are TGCGCCAGCAGCTCCGGACTTAGCGATACGCAGTATTTT.

V usage is TRBV19 and J usage is TRBJ2-1; TRBD2 aligns across 9 bases. Germline trimming cut 3 bases from V and 7 bases from J; bases unmatched to any gene: 4. Germline V lookup: CDR1 LNHDA, CDR2 SQIVND (reference sequence). The CDR3 has 14 residues. The CDR3 protein is CASSIAGGRNEQFF. In DNA, the CDR3 is TGTGCCAGTAGTATTGCGGGAGGGCGGAATGAGCAGTTCTTC. Looking up the rest from reference TRBV19 and TRBJ2-1 gives the full variable domain: DGGITQSPKYLFRKEGQNVTLSCEQNLNHDAMYWYRQDPGQGLRLIYYSQIVNDFQKGDIAEGYSVSREKKESFPLTVTSAQKNPTAFYLCASSIAGGRNEQFFGPGTRLTVL.

DNA for the CDR3: TGTGCCACCAGCAGAGCGGGAGACAGGGAGACCCAGTACTTC. It is translated as CATSRAGDRETQYF. The genes are TRBV15 and TRBJ2-5; D tentatively reads TRBD1 or TRBD2 (6 bases each). This CDR3 is 14 amino acids long. Germline V CDR1 and CDR2: LNHNV, YYDKDF (reference sequence). Deletions cut 1 base from V and 5 bases from J, with 11 bases between.

The chain has TRBV19 and TRBJ2-7; 11 bases are shared with TRBD1. The CDR3 is 16 amino acids. With V trimmed by 5 bases and J by 1 base, 7 bases remained unmatched. Germline V lookup: CDR1 LNHDA, CDR2 SQIVND (reference sequence). The CDR3 loop is CASSPPGQGGSYEQYF. The CDR3 nucleotides read TGTGCCAGTAGTCCGCCGGGACAGGGGGGGTCCTACGAGCAGTACTTC.

The rearrangement joins TRBV18 to TRBJ1-4; D is possibly TRBD1 (6 bases). V was pared by 0 bases and J by 7 bases, with 15 bases between. Germline CDR1 and CDR2: KGHSH and LQKENI. The CDR3 is made up of 16 amino acids. DNA for the CDR3: TGTGCCAGCTCACCACCTTATGGACAGACAGGTGAAAAACTGTTTTTT. It yields the protein CASSPPYGQTGEKLFF.

The CDR3 sequence: CASRSGLARDTDTQYF. CDR3 in DNA: TGTGCCAGCAGATCGGGACTAGCCCGAGACACAGATACGCAGTATTTT. This chain joins TRBV11-1 and TRBJ2-3; 9 bases align to TRBD2. Germline values: CDR1 SGHAT, CDR2 FQDESV (reference sequence). This CDR3 has 16 amino acids. J was trimmed by 2 bases and V by 6 bases; bases with no gene match: 9.

The rearrangement links TRBV7-8 to TRBJ1-1, with 8 nucleotides matching TRBD1. The V gene end was trimmed by 9 bases and the J gene end by 4 bases; junction bases not matched to a gene: 7. From germline, CDR1 is SGHVS and CDR2 FQNEAQ. The CDR3 is 13 amino acids. The CDR3 spells CASGGQVGTEAFF. The CDR3 region has the DNA TGTGCCAGTGGGGGACAGGTTGGCACTGAAGCTTTCTTT.

This chain links TRBV6-1 with TRBJ2-5, with a tentative D call TRBD2 (6 bases). The CDR3 has 13 amino acids. Germline lookup yields CDR1 MNHNS and CDR2 SASEGT. Between the trimmed V and J ends, which lost 6 bases and 5 bases, there was a span of 13 bases. This CDR3 is CASRDYQGETQYF. The DNA of the CDR3 is TGTGCCAGCAGGGACTACCAAGGGGAGACCCAGTACTTC.

This sequence joins TRBV2 and TRBJ2-5; tentative D call: TRBD1 (6 bases). V gave up 2 bases and J gave up 5 bases, with 15 bases separating them. The CDR3 consists of 15 residues. Per germline, CDR1 SNHLY and CDR2 FYNNEI. The CDR3 coding sequence is TGTGCCAGCAGTGAACAGGGGCAGGTGAGGGAGACCCAGTACTTC. This translates into CASSEQGQVRETQYF. Full variable domain (outside the CDR3, taken from reference TRBV2 and TRBJ2-5): EPEVTQTPSHQVTQMGQEVILRCVPISNHLYFYWYRQILGQKVEFLVSFYNNEISEKSEIFDDQFSVERPDGSNFTLKIRSTKLEDSAMYFCASSEQGQVRETQYFGPGTRLLVL.

This sequence joins TRBV2 and TRBJ1-5; no definite D call. Looked up from germline, CDR1 is SNHLY and CDR2 is FYNNEI. The CDR3 is made up of 12 amino acids. The V end was cut by 3 bases, the J end by 1 base, with 1 base between. CDR3: CASSESNQPQHF. The CDR3 bases are TGTGCCAGCAGTGAGAGCAATCAGCCCCAGCATTTT.

This rearrangement joins TRBV11-2 to TRBJ2-5, with 9 bases aligning to TRBD2. This CDR3 has 16 residues. V shed 5 bases, J shed 5 bases, and the junction held 12 bases outside the gene matches. CDR1 and CDR2 from the germline V gene are SGHAT and FQNNGV. Here the CDR3 reads CASSPGRREGRETQYF. The CDR3 nucleotides read TGTGCCAGCAGCCCGGGGCGGCGGGAGGGTAGGGAGACCCAGTACTTC.

This chain uses TRBV6-1 with TRBJ2-7; 9 bases are a match to TRBD1. The CDR3 has 15 residues. Unmatched junction bases numbered 11, after V lost 5 bases and J lost 6 bases. Per germline, CDR1 MNHNS and CDR2 SASEGT. CDR3 nucleotides: TGTGCCAGCAGTCAGTCAGGGACAGGGATCCGCGAGCAGTACTTC. Translation: CASSQSGTGIREQYF.

The chain carries TRBV7-9 and TRBJ2-1, with TRBD2 as a possible D gene (7 bases). V lost 7 bases to trimming and J lost 6 bases, with 13 bases between them. This CDR3 has 13 amino acids. Germline V lookup: CDR1 SEHNR, CDR2 FQNEAQ (reference sequence). The CDR3: CASTPRGANEQFF. The CDR3 DNA reads TGTGCCAGCACCCCTCGGGGGGCCAATGAGCAGTTCTTC.

This chain connects TRBV5-8 to TRBJ2-1; D call uncertain. Germline loops: CDR1 SGHTS, CDR2 YDEGEE. Trimming stripped 2 bases from V and 5 bases from J, with 8 bases between. The CDR3 extends over 13 amino acids. The CDR3 DNA reads TGTGCCAGCAGCTTAAGGCGGAACAATGAGCAGTTCTTC. This sequence encodes CASSLRRNNEQFF. The full variable domain, completed using reference TRBV5-8 and TRBJ2-1, is EAGVTQSPTHLIKTRGQQATLRCSPISGHTSVYWYQQALGLGLQFLLWYDEGEERNRGNFPPRFSGRQFPNYSSELNVNALELEDSALYLCASSLRRNNEQFFGPGTRLTVL.

The CDR3 reads CASSWTGDQPQHF. The DNA of the CDR3 is TGTGCCAGCAGCTGGACAGGGGATCAGCCCCAGCATTTT. The V call is TRBV7-6, the J call TRBJ1-5, with 9 bases fitting TRBD1. The CDR3 is made up of 13 amino acids. With V trimmed by 4 bases and J by 5 bases, 0 bases remained unmatched. Germline-derived CDR1 and CDR2 are SGHVS and FNYEAQ.

This clone was seen a handful of times. The chain links TRBV2 to TRBJ1-4; D is uncertain. Germline V lookup: CDR1 SNHLY, CDR2 FYNNEI. V was clipped by 7 bases and J by 0 bases, with 9 bases between them. The CDR3 has 14 residues. As DNA, the CDR3 is TGTGCCAGCAAGCCGGGAGCAACTAATGAAAAACTGTTTTTT. Translation: CASKPGATNEKLFF.

V and J are TRBV11-3 and TRBJ2-2; 7 nucleotides match TRBD1. This CDR3 region has 19 residues. V lost 4 bases and J lost 4; bases outside the gene matches: 18. Germline CDR1 is SGHNT and CDR2 is YENEEA. CDR3 sequence (DNA): TGTGCCAGCAGCTCCGGACAGGCTAGAGGTCGTGGGCCCACCGGGGAGCTGTTTTTT. It yields the protein CASSSGQARGRGPTGELFF.

The chain is built from TRBV6-1 and TRBJ1-1, with 7 bases fitting TRBD1. From germline, CDR1 is MNHNS and CDR2 SASEGT. The CDR3 loop spans 15 amino acids. V was pared by 3 bases and J by 1 base, with 5 bases of the junction left unmatched. The DNA of the CDR3 is TGTGCCAGCAGTGAGGGGACAGCCCAGAACACTGAAGCTTTCTTT. Encoded protein: CASSEGTAQNTEAFF.

V usage is TRBV19 and J usage is TRBJ1-4; 7 bases fit TRBD1. With V trimmed by 4 bases and J by 5 bases, 7 bases remained unmatched. Germline CDR1 reads LNHDA; CDR2 reads SQIVND (reference sequence). The CDR3 totals 15 residues. The CDR3 protein is CASSRRGGGNEKLFF. CDR3 in DNA: TGTGCCAGTAGTAGAAGAGGGGGCGGCAATGAAAAACTGTTTTTT.

This clone was recorded once. V and J are TRBV27 and TRBJ2-1, with 12 bases lining up with TRBD2. The germline V gene has CDR1 MNHEY and CDR2 SMNVEV (reference sequence). The trim removed 8 bases at V and 4 bases at J, leaving 9 bases unmatched. The CDR3 contains 16 residues. The CDR3 bases are TGTGCCAGCCGGCCGTCCGGGACTAGCGGGTACAATGAGCAGTTCTTC. It specifies CASRPSGTSGYNEQFF.

This clone was found once. The rearrangement links TRBV6-1 to TRBJ1-2; D call uncertain. The CDR3 totals 10 residues. V lost 9 bases and J lost 5, with 7 bases in between. Germline CDR1 is MNHNS and CDR2 is SASEGT. The CDR3 nucleotides are TGTGCCAGTGGCATTTATGGCTACACCTTC. It codes for CASGIYGYTF.